This T cell receptor (beta chain) was recorded in a study of blood T cell repertoires in COVID-19. Generated by immunoSEQ multiplex PCR, the TCRdb table keeps only in-frame clones and is missing some. The sample records 120,000 or so clones, around 74% being singletons. This clone showed up just once. The germline CDR1 and CDR2 sequences are KGHSH and LQKENI. Trimming left V 3 bases short and J 10 bases short, with 16 bases between. The CDR3 contains 14 residues. J is TRBJ2-1 and V is TRBV18; weak D call: TRBD2 (5 bases). The material sequenced was peripheral blood. The clonotype was recovered from a man aged 55 to 70 with acute or convalescent COVID-19. CDR3 coding DNA: TGTGCCAGCTCACCGCCCGGGCTAGCCGGCGAGCAGTTCTTC. It yields the protein CASSPPGLAGEQFF. Full variable domain (remainder filled in from reference TRBV18 and TRBJ2-1): NAGVMQNPRHLVRRRGQEARLRCSPMKGHSHVYWYRQLPEEGLKFMVYLQKENIIDESGMPKERFSAEFPKEGPSILRIQQVVRGDSAAYFCASSPPGLAGEQFFGPGTRLTVL.